This T cell receptor beta chain appears in the sequencing data of a study of blood T cell repertoires in COVID-19. CDR1 is SEHNR, CDR2 FQNEAQ, per germline (reference sequence). V was clipped by 5 bases and J by 3 bases, with 17 bases between them. This CDR3 has 16 residues. Assay: immunoSEQ multiplex PCR; the TCRdb copy retains only in-frame clones and omits some. The repertoire includes around 54,000 clones, 70% to 80% of them detected once, and approximately 5% sits in the top ten. This clone ranks as medium-sized. The sample comprised PBMCs or T cells enriched from blood (not recorded which). This receptor was taken from a woman in her fifties or sixties with acute COVID-19. V gene TRBV7-9 combines with J gene TRBJ2-1; D might be TRBD2 (7 bases). The CDR3 bases are TGTGCCAGCAGCCCAGAAGGGGGGGGCTACTACAATGAGCAGTTCTTC. This encodes CASSPEGGGYYNEQFF.